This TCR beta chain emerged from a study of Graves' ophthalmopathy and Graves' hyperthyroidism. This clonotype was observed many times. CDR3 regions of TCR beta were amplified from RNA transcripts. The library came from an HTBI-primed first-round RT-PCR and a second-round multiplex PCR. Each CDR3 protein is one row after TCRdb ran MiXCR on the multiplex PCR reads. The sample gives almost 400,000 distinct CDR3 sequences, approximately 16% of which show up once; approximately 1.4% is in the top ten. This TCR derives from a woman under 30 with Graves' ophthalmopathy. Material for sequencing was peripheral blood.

The CDR3 loop reads CASKYGTGYTYEQYF. The CDR3 DNA sequence: TGTGCCAGCAAATATGGGACAGGCTATACCTACGAGCAGTACTTC. The genes are TRBV12-3 or TRBV12-4 and TRBJ2-7, with 8 bases matching TRBD1. V shed 7 bases and J 2 bases; nucleotides not matched to a gene: 10. The CDR3 runs to 15 residues.